This TCR beta chain was recorded in a study of Ad26.COV2.S vaccination and SARS-CoV-2 variants. Sequenced by immunoSEQ multiplex PCR; TCRdb stores in-frame clones only, minus some. This sample has over 130,000 clones, with roughly 88% found just once. The CDR3 runs 16 residues. Germline V gives CDR1 LGHNA, CDR2 YSLEER. V dropped 0 bases and J dropped 7 bases, with 15 bases sitting between them. The clonotype originates from a human donor who had recovered from COVID-19. Sequencing used peripheral blood, obtained after recovery from COVID-19. The rearrangement links TRBV4-3 to TRBJ2-2, with a possible D match to TRBD1 (6 bases). The CDR3 reads CASSQEGGILSGELFF. The CDR3 nucleotides read TGCGCCAGCAGCCAAGAAGGGGGTATTTTGAGCGGGGAGCTGTTTTTT.